The text below deals with one T cell receptor (beta chain). Its antigen remains unidentified. The CDR3 runs to 14 residues. Germline CDR1 reads GTSNPN; CDR2 reads SVGIG (reference sequence). V was cut by 0 bases and J by 4 bases, with 12 bases left in between. Clones were sequenced by immunoSEQ multiplex PCR, and TCRdb holds only the in-frame ones, with some missing. The profile shows 25,000 to 30,000 clones, around 90% of them singletons. This sample was taken from a study of T cell responses to AZD1222 COVID-19 vaccine. Study results and caveats: Two doses of AZD1222 preceded a rise in Spike-specific TCR breadth and depth. Unmutated variant regions are reportedly targeted by nearly half of spike-specific TCRs. Seropositive AZD1222 recipients at baseline numbered only five or six. A mostly white British donor set with more females was recruited, and clonal diversity was possibly underestimated.

The sequenced sample was peripheral blood, obtained on day 0 of AZD1222 vaccination. The V call is TRBV30, the J call TRBJ2-5, with a weak D call TRBD2 (5 bases). The source of this sequence is an adult in good health. The CDR3 is CAWSVSRRRETQYF. The DNA for the CDR3 is TGTGCCTGGAGTGTGTCAAGGAGGCGAGAGACCCAGTACTTC. Full variable domain (outside the CDR3, taken from reference TRBV30 and TRBJ2-5): SQTIHQWPATLVQPVGSPLSLECTVEGTSNPNLYWYRQAAGRGLQLLFYSVGIGQISSEVPQNLSASRPQDRQFILSSKKLLLSDSGFYLCAWSVSRRRETQYFGPGTRLLVL.